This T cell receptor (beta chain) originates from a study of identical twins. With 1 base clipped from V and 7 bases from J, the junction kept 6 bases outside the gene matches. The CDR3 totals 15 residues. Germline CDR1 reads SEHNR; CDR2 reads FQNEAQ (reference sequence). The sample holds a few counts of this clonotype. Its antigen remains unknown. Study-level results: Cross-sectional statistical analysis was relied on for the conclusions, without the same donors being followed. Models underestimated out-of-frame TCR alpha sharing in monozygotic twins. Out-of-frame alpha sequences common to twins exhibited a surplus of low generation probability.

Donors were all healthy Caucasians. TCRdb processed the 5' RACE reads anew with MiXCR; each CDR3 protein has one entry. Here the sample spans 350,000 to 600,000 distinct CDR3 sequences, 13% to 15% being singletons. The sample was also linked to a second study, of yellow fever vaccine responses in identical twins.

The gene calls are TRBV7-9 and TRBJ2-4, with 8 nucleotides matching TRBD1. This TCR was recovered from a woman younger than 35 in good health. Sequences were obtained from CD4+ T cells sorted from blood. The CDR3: CASSLGRTGTNIQYF. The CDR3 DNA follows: TGTGCCAGCAGCTTAGGAAGGACAGGGACCAACATTCAGTACTTC. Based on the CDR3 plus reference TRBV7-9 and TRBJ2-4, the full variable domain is DTGVSQNPRHKITKRGQNVTFRCDPISEHNRLYWYRQTLGQGPEFLTYFQNEAQLEKSRLLSDRFSAERPKGSFSTLEIQRTEQGDSAMYLCASSLGRTGTNIQYFGAGTRLSVL.